One and the same sample provided the 29 T cell receptor beta chains below, sequenced in a study of STAT5B mutations in CD4+ large granular lymphocyte leukemia. Only in-frame clones appear in the TCRdb table, and some are missing; sequencing was by immunoSEQ multiplex PCR. The sample carries about 46,000 clones, more than 65% recorded once. The sequenced sample consisted of CD4+ T cells from blood buffy coats. The receptors originated from a human donor in good health.

V usage is TRBV30 and J usage is TRBJ2-3; 10 positions match TRBD1. Germline V lookup: CDR1 GTSNPN, CDR2 SVGIG (reference sequence). The CDR3 covers 14 residues. Trimming cost V 4 bases and J 6 bases; bases outside gene matches: 7. CDR3: CAWNWGTGVDTQYF. Written as DNA, the CDR3 is TGTGCCTGGAATTGGGGGACAGGGGTTGATACGCAGTATTTT.

The chain has TRBV11-2 and TRBJ1-1, with D perhaps TRBD1 (6 bases). From germline, CDR1 is SGHAT and CDR2 FQNNGV. The length of the CDR3 is 14 residues. V was pared by 5 bases and J by 4 bases, with 14 bases between. CDR3 sequence: CASSPPRGGTEAFF. The DNA for the CDR3 is TGTGCCAGCAGCCCCCCTAGAGGGGGCACTGAAGCTTTCTTT.

The sample holds a few counts of this clone. The chain couples TRBV25-1 to TRBJ2-7; TRBD2 aligns across 12 bases. This CDR3 comprises 13 residues. With 5 bases clipped from V and 6 bases from J, the junction kept 2 bases outside the gene matches. Germline CDR1 MGHDK, CDR2 SYGVNS. CDR3 in DNA: TGTGCCAGCAGTCTAGCGGGGGGGATCGAGCAGTACTTC. Amino acid sequence: CASSLAGGIEQYF.

In its sample, this clone was seen a few times. The rearrangement uses TRBV27 and TRBJ2-2, with D perhaps given as TRBD1 or TRBD2 (5 bases each). CDR1 is MNHEY, CDR2 SMNVEV, per germline (reference sequence). The CDR3 is made up of 14 amino acids. Between the trimmed V and J ends, which lost 4 bases and 5 bases, there was a span of 11 bases. CDR3 DNA sequence: TGTGCCAGCAGTTACCGGGGCCTTACCGGGGAGCTGTTTTTT. Translation: CASSYRGLTGELFF.

The chain combines TRBV6-5 with TRBJ2-7; 7 bases are a match to TRBD1. Germline V gene lookup returns CDR1 MNHEY and CDR2 SVGAGI. The CDR3 loop spans 14 amino acids. The J segment lost 4 bases and the V segment lost 2 bases, leaving 5 bases of the junction unmatched. The CDR3 DNA sequence: TGTGCCAGCAGTTACGGACAGGAGATGTACGAGCAGTACTTC. This gives the protein CASSYGQEMYEQYF.

This clone occurred a few times. This chain connects TRBV5-4 to TRBJ2-2, with TRBD2 as a possible D gene (6 bases). CDR1 is SGHNT, CDR2 YYREEE, per germline (reference sequence). The V and J ends lost 1 base and 7 bases respectively, with 20 bases between them. This CDR3 is 17 amino acids long. CDR3 in DNA: TGTGCCAGCAGCTTGTCCCGCGGGGCCCCGGAGGGCGGGGAGCTGTTTTTT. Its protein is CASSLSRGAPEGGELFF.

The chain employs TRBV5-4 and TRBJ1-2; D uncertain. The V gene's germline CDR1 is SGHNT and CDR2 YYREEE (reference sequence). This CDR3 is built from 16 residues. Trimming stripped 4 bases from V and 3 bases from J, with 19 bases between. This CDR3 reads CASSPHPGSRDYGYTF. Here the CDR3 DNA reads TGTGCCAGCAGCCCCCACCCGGGGTCACGAGACTATGGCTACACCTTC.

The chain employs TRBV19 and TRBJ1-1; possible D gene TRBD1, 5 bases. CDR3 size: 14 residues. Germline CDR1 reads LNHDA; CDR2 reads SQIVND (reference sequence). The V and J ends lost 2 bases and 10 bases respectively, with 17 bases between them. The CDR3 protein is CASSIIGPGNGAFF. The DNA of the CDR3 is TGTGCCAGTAGTATAATCGGACCAGGGAACGGAGCTTTCTTT.

The chain carries TRBV2 and TRBJ2-3, with D maybe TRBD1 (6 bases). This CDR3 is 14 amino acids long. Germline assignment: CDR1 SNHLY and CDR2 FYNNEI. V lost 6 bases to trimming and J lost 2 bases, with 12 bases between them. For the CDR3, the DNA is TGTGCCAGCAGCGTGACAGGCCTCACAGATACGCAGTATTTT. Translating gives CASSVTGLTDTQYF.

This chain links TRBV4-1 with TRBJ2-7; TRBD1 might be the D (6 bases). Per the germline V gene, CDR1 is MGHRA and CDR2 is YSYEKL. This CDR3 has 15 amino acids. The V and J ends lost 1 base and 4 bases respectively, with 14 bases between them. The CDR3 reads CASSQATGYIYEQYF. In DNA form, the CDR3 reads TGCGCCAGCAGCCAAGCTACAGGGTATATTTACGAGCAGTACTTC.

The chain recombines TRBV5-5 with TRBJ2-5, with 9 nucleotides matching TRBD2. Per germline, CDR1 SGHKS and CDR2 YYEKEE (reference sequence). This CDR3 is 13 amino acids long. V lost 4 bases and J lost 3; bases outside the gene matches: 1. CDR3 amino acids: CASSPSGEETQYF. DNA for the CDR3: TGTGCCAGCAGCCCTAGCGGGGAAGAGACCCAGTACTTC.

The V call is TRBV6-5, the J call TRBJ1-2, with D possibly TRBD1 on 6 matching bases. Per germline, CDR1 MNHEY and CDR2 SVGAGI. CDR3 length: 14 residues. V was cut by 0 bases and J by 4 bases, with 9 bases left in between. CDR3 protein: CASSYSRDTYGYTF. The CDR3 nucleotides are TGTGCCAGCAGTTACTCCCGGGACACCTATGGCTACACCTTC.

This clone appeared a few times. This rearrangement joins TRBV2 to TRBJ1-1, with D maybe TRBD1 (6 bases). V was shortened by 4 bases and J by 0 bases, with 6 bases between the two germline ends. Per the germline V gene, CDR1 is SNHLY and CDR2 is FYNNEI. This CDR3 has 13 residues. CDR3: CASSAGVNTEAFF. CDR3 in DNA: TGTGCCAGCAGTGCAGGGGTGAACACTGAAGCTTTCTTT.

The chain couples TRBV6-1 to TRBJ2-5; weak D call: TRBD2 (6 bases). V gave up 4 bases and J gave up 1 base, with 13 bases separating them. There are 15 residues in the CDR3. Germline V CDR1 and CDR2: MNHNS, SASEGT. The CDR3: CASSASGRTQETQYF. The CDR3 DNA is TGTGCCAGCAGTGCAAGCGGGCGGACCCAAGAGACCCAGTACTTC.

The V and J genes are TRBV7-6 and TRBJ2-1; maybe TRBD2 (7 bases). The CDR3 is 13 amino acids. V lost 8 bases to trimming and J lost 4 bases, with 12 bases between them. In germline, CDR1 is SGHVS, CDR2 FNYEAQ. CDR3 protein: CASGGGDYNEQFF. The CDR3 region has the DNA TGTGCCAGCGGCGGGGGCGATTACAATGAGCAGTTCTTC.

This clone was detected once. The chain is built from TRBV6-1 and TRBJ2-1; D unresolved. In germline, CDR1 is MNHNS, CDR2 SASEGT. V lost 3 bases to trimming and J lost 9 bases, with 9 bases between them. The CDR3 is 12 residues long. Here the CDR3 DNA reads TGTGCCAGCAGTGAGCTAGGCGGTGAGCAGTTCTTC. Translated: CASSELGGEQFF.

This chain uses TRBV4-2 with TRBJ2-1, with D maybe TRBD2 (5 bases). Germline V gene lookup returns CDR1 LGHNA and CDR2 YNFKEQ. The CDR3 has 15 amino acids. V lost 3 bases and J 3 bases, leaving 12 bases between the germline ends. This chain's CDR3 is CASSQRAPNYNEQFF. The DNA of the CDR3 is TGTGCCAGCAGCCAGAGGGCCCCTAACTACAATGAGCAGTTCTTC.

The V and J genes are TRBV28 and TRBJ1-1; maybe TRBD1 (5 bases). CDR1 and CDR2 (germline): MDHEN, SYDVKM. There are 13 residues in the CDR3. Trimming removed 6 bases from V and 3 bases from J, with 11 bases in between. The CDR3 here is CASRGVWYTEAFF. The CDR3 bases are TGTGCCAGCAGGGGGGTCTGGTACACTGAAGCTTTCTTT.

V is TRBV5-6 and J is TRBJ1-2, with D hard to call. This CDR3 spans 12 amino acids. V shed 0 bases and J shed 8 bases, with 8 bases lying between them. Looked up from germline, CDR1 is SGHDT and CDR2 is YYEEEE. The CDR3 sequence: CASSLEGRGYTF. CDR3 nucleotide sequence: TGTGCCAGCAGCTTGGAAGGAAGGGGCTACACCTTC.

This clone has more than one count but fewer than ten. DNA of the CDR3: TGTGCCAGCAAGCCAACGGGGTCACCCCTCCACTTT. Protein: CASKPTGSPLHF. The chain recombines TRBV28 with TRBJ1-6, with D unresolved. Germline V gene data show CDR1 as MDHEN and CDR2 as SYDVKM. V lost 7 bases and J 10 bases, leaving 11 bases between the germline ends. This CDR3 has 12 residues.

The chain is built from TRBV25-1 and TRBJ2-2; D may be TRBD1 (6 bases). Germline CDR1 is MGHDK and CDR2 is SYGVNS. Trimming stripped 2 bases from V and 3 bases from J, with 7 bases between. The CDR3 is 14 residues long. As DNA, the CDR3 is TGTGCCAGCAGTGAAAACAGGGACACCGGGGAGCTGTTTTTT. Protein product: CASSENRDTGELFF.

The V gene is TRBV6-1, the J gene TRBJ2-5; no firm D call. This CDR3 region has 11 residues. The ends were cut back, 3 bases at V and 7 bases at J, with 6 bases in the middle. Germline V gives CDR1 MNHNS, CDR2 SASEGT. CDR3 coding DNA: TGTGCCAGCAGTGATGAGCCGACCCAGTACTTC. Protein sequence: CASSDEPTQYF.

The genes are TRBV10-3 and TRBJ2-7, with D tentatively TRBD2 (6 bases). The CDR3 has 14 amino acids. Trimming took off 6 bases at V and 6 bases at J, with 18 bases between the two ends. Germline CDR1 ENHRY, CDR2 SYGVKD. The CDR3 region is CAIRDRDSGLEQYF. CDR3 sequence (DNA): TGTGCCATCAGGGACCGGGACTCAGGGCTCGAGCAGTACTTC.

The J gene is TRBJ1-1, the V gene TRBV9, with TRBD1 matching 8 bases. The CDR3 runs 15 residues. The germline V gene has CDR1 SGDLS and CDR2 YYNGEE. J lost 6 bases, V lost 2 bases, and 9 bases had no gene match. The CDR3 coding sequence is TGTGCCAGCAGCGTCGCACCAGGGGGCTTAGCTGAAGCTTTCTTT. This translates into CASSVAPGGLAEAFF.

The chain uses TRBV20-1 and TRBJ1-4, with D hard to call. V was trimmed by 6 bases and J by 7 bases, leaving 9 bases between them. CDR3 length equals 11 residues. Germline V gene lookup returns CDR1 DFQATT and CDR2 SNEGSKA (reference sequence). The CDR3 spells CSAWTAEKLFF. DNA for the CDR3: TGCAGTGCCTGGACGGCTGAAAAACTGTTTTTT.

The CDR3 DNA sequence: TGTGCCAGCAGTTTATCGGGGCGGGACACCGGGGAGCTGTTTTTT. Amino acid sequence: CASSLSGRDTGELFF. The rearrangement links TRBV27 to TRBJ2-2; either TRBD1 or TRBD2 may supply D (5 bases each). The CDR3 has 15 residues. V was pared by 0 bases and J by 3 bases, with 8 bases between. Per the germline V gene, CDR1 is MNHEY and CDR2 is SMNVEV (reference sequence).

The V and J genes are TRBV5-1 and TRBJ2-7; D is perhaps TRBD1 (7 bases). The V and J ends lost 2 bases and 0 bases respectively, with 12 bases between them. CDR3 length equals 15 residues. Germline V CDR1 and CDR2: SGHRS, YFSETQ. The CDR3 is CASSFGGGRSYEQYF. CDR3 coding DNA: TGCGCCAGCAGCTTCGGAGGGGGCCGCTCCTACGAGCAGTACTTC. Combining the CDR3 with reference TRBV5-1 and TRBJ2-7 gives the whole variable domain KAGVTQTPRYLIKTRGQQVTLSCSPISGHRSVSWYQQTPGQGLQFLFEYFSETQRNKGNFPGRFSGRQFSNSRSEMNVSTLELGDSALYLCASSFGGGRSYEQYFGPGTRLTVT.

This clone has just one count. The chain has TRBV7-6 and TRBJ2-5; TRBD2 aligns across 9 bases. V shed 5 bases and J 5 bases; nucleotides not matched to a gene: 3. Germline-derived CDR1 and CDR2 are SGHVS and FNYEAQ. The length of the CDR3 is 13 residues. The CDR3 reads CASSPGLAETQYF. CDR3 coding DNA: TGTGCCAGCAGCCCAGGACTAGCGGAGACCCAGTACTTC.

A single count supports this clone. The CDR3 reads CASSENLAGGGETQYF. The CDR3 DNA sequence: TGTGCCAGCAGTGAAAACCTAGCGGGAGGGGGGGAGACCCAGTACTTC. J is TRBJ2-5 and V is TRBV2, with 12 bases matching TRBD2. The CDR3 runs to 16 residues. Losses at the gene ends were 2 bases for V and 5 bases for J; bases not matched to a gene: 6. CDR1 is SNHLY and CDR2 is FYNNEI in the germline V gene.